This entry describes one T cell receptor (beta chain). This CDR3 spans 13 amino acids. The germline V and J ends were trimmed by 2 bases and 8 bases, with 10 bases remaining between them. The germline CDR1 and CDR2 sequences are MNHNS and SASEGT. The data stem from a study of regulatory T cells in long-lasting Graves disease. Described time point: persistent/refractory GD, antithyroid drugs over 5 years with positive TRAb. The TCR library was prepared using RNA isolated from PBMCs. Arm-PCR of CDR3 regions and iRepertoire HTBI primers were the basis on which TCR beta libraries were built. Each CDR3 protein is one row after TCRdb ran MiXCR on the multiplex PCR reads. Of more than 650,000 distinct CDR3 sequences in the sample, around 30% are singletons; the top ten hold around 42%.

This TCR derives from a female donor with Graves disease. This chain connects TRBV6-1 to TRBJ1-3, with a weak D call TRBD1 (6 bases). Material: peripheral blood mononuclear cells (PBMCs), obtained when the disease was refractory, from a patient treated with antithyroid drugs. CDR3 residues: CASSEQGRDTIYF. The CDR3 DNA reads TGTGCCAGCAGTGAACAGGGGAGAGACACCATATATTTT.